This section outlines one T cell receptor beta chain sequence together with its context. Its matching antigen is unknown. Treatment given: oral pan-JAK inhibitor, 5-10 mg twice daily. As part of sample collection, lesional scalp punch biopsies and peripheral blood were taken from alopecia areata patients. TCR sequencing used cDNA made by reverse transcription of extracted RNA. TCRdb's table, derived via immunoSEQ multiplex PCR, lists solely in-frame clones and lacks some. This table holds about 120,000 clones, 50% to 55% found once. The sample comes from a study of CD8+ T cells in alopecia areata. V was shortened by 2 bases and J by 1 base, with 5 bases between the two germline ends. The V gene's germline CDR1 is KGHSH and CDR2 LQKENI. The CDR3 is 13 residues long. Notes on the study in general: Normal skin's resident alphabeta T cells are sequenced alongside lesional scalp T cells. Tofacitinib yielded significantly lower scalp clonality and fewer expanded CD8+ clones among the top 100. Persistence during tofacitinib was seen for many expanded lesional clones in scalp and blood.

Material: CD4+ T cells sorted from blood, obtained at week 4, from a patient treated with tofacitinib. This receptor was obtained from a human donor with alopecia areata. The V call is TRBV18, the J call TRBJ1-2; unclear D gene. In DNA, the CDR3 is TGTGCCAGCTCACCAGGAGTTAACTATGGCTACACCTTC. Residues: CASSPGVNYGYTF.